This T cell receptor beta chain stems from a study of blood T cell repertoires in COVID-19. Across the whole study: The United States, Italy and Spain provided the acute and convalescent COVID-19 samples. From T cells, B-cell-depleted T cells, or PBMCs came the material, which was cDNA or gDNA.

Authors' analysis steps: Nucleated cell number was recorded as an estimate derived from reference gene primer amplification. This table comes from immunoSEQ multiplex PCR, and its TCRdb copy is limited to in-frame clones, with some not included. D and trimming were read from the DNA, whereas the V and J calls and clone size are those reported in that table. The table lists approximately 120,000 clones, roughly three quarters of them singletons. V was shortened by 0 bases and J by 4 bases, with 10 bases between the two germline ends. CDR3 length equals 15 residues. Per germline, CDR1 SGHVS and CDR2 FQNEAQ.

The sample was peripheral blood. This chain links TRBV7-8 with TRBJ1-3; D perhaps matches TRBD1 (6 bases). The receptor was derived from a man older than 75 with acute or convalescent COVID-19. CDR3: CASSLAGAKGNTIYF. CDR3 DNA sequence: TGTGCCAGCAGCTTAGCGGGGGCCAAAGGAAACACCATATATTTT.